This entry lists 23 T cell receptor beta chains sequenced from one sample in a study of shared clonotypes between healthy human individuals. Sequenced by immunoSEQ multiplex PCR; TCRdb stores in-frame clones only, minus some. The top ten clones hold 30% to 40% of a sample with some 700,000 clones, about 90% of them seen once. The source material was memory CD8+ T cells from PBMCs. Subset in this sample: CD45RO+ cells pooled with CCR7-negative TemRA cells. The receptors shown here come from a man in his late teens or twenties in good health. Some clones in this sample may be carry-over from other donors' samples.

This clone was seen only once. The chain carries TRBV30 and TRBJ2-7; possibly TRBD2 for D (6 bases). Deletions cut 4 bases from V and 0 bases from J, with 13 bases between. Germline assignment: CDR1 GTSNPN and CDR2 SVGIG (reference sequence). The CDR3 sequence is 14 residues long. CDR3 bases: TGTGCCTGGAACATTCGGGGGTACTCCTACGAGCAGTACTTC. Translation gives CAWNIRGYSYEQYF.

With regard to this clone: A junction end diverges from the germline sequence, so it may reflect a read error. This sample includes further DNA sequences coding for the same CDR3. The chain is built from TRBV19 and TRBJ2-3; TRBD2 aligns across 9 bases. CDR1 and CDR2 (germline): LNHDA, SQIVND (reference sequence). There are 15 residues in the CDR3. The CDR3 nucleotides are TGTGCCAGTAGGATAGCGGGAGCCAGCACAGATACGCAGTATTTT. Its protein is CASRIAGASTDTQYF.

The V and J genes are TRBV7-9 and TRBJ2-3, with 8 bases lining up with TRBD2. The CDR3 contains 15 residues. Germline CDR1 is SEHNR and CDR2 is FQNEAQ (reference sequence). Trimming cost V 5 bases and J 2 bases; bases outside gene matches: 6. This chain's CDR3 is CASSRPLAATDTQYF. CDR3 coding DNA: TGTGCCAGCAGCCGTCCACTAGCGGCCACAGATACGCAGTATTTT.

The genes are TRBV11-2 and TRBJ2-7; tentative D call: TRBD2 (6 bases). V was trimmed by 8 bases and J by 3 bases, leaving 11 bases between them. The CDR3 runs to 12 residues. Per the germline V gene, CDR1 is SGHAT and CDR2 is FQNNGV. CDR3 protein: CASGDSYYEQYF. The CDR3 DNA sequence: TGTGCCAGCGGGGACTCCTACTACGAGCAGTACTTC.

V and J are TRBV19 and TRBJ2-5; 13 nucleotides agree with TRBD2. CDR3 size: 17 residues. Germline trimming cut 5 bases from V and 5 bases from J; bases unmatched to any gene: 11. The germline V gene encodes CDR1 LNHDA and CDR2 SQIVND (reference sequence). The CDR3 spells CASSSRTSGRSWETQYF. The CDR3 DNA follows: TGTGCCAGTAGTTCCAGGACTAGCGGGAGATCATGGGAGACCCAGTACTTC.

The chain recombines TRBV10-3 with TRBJ2-3, with 14 positions matching TRBD2. The CDR3 has 14 amino acids. CDR1 is ENHRY, CDR2 SYGVKD, per germline. After removal of 10 bases from V and 6 bases from J, the junction contained 6 bases not matched to a gene. CDR3 nucleotides: TGTGCCACTTGGGGACTAGCGGGAGCGGATACGCAGTATTTT. It is translated as CATWGLAGADTQYF.

The chain combines TRBV27 with TRBJ2-4; TRBD1 is a possible D gene (5 bases). This CDR3 is 16 amino acids long. V lost 6 bases to trimming and J lost 8 bases, with 23 bases between them. Germline assignment: CDR1 MNHEY and CDR2 SMNVEV (reference sequence). In DNA form, the CDR3 reads TGTGCCAGCAGCCTCCTCGGTGGCACGGTGGGGCACATTCAGTACTTC. It yields the protein CASSLLGGTVGHIQYF.

J is TRBJ2-3 and V is TRBV5-1; D is possibly TRBD2 (6 bases). Trimming removed 7 bases from V and 8 bases from J, with 11 bases in between. CDR1 and CDR2 from the germline V gene are SGHRS and YFSETQ. The CDR3 extends over 11 amino acids. The CDR3 coding sequence is TGCGCCAGCGAAGCGGGCGGTACGCAGTATTTT. Residues: CASEAGGTQYF.

This clone was observed a few times. The genes are TRBV7-9 and TRBJ1-1; perhaps TRBD1 as D (5 bases). CDR1 SEHNR and CDR2 FQNEAQ come from the germline V gene (reference sequence). The CDR3 spans 12 residues. V lost 5 bases and J 4 bases, leaving 8 bases between the germline ends. The chain's CDR3 is CASSPGVTEAFF. CDR3 bases: TGTGCCAGCAGCCCGGGGGTCACTGAAGCTTTCTTT.

This sequence joins TRBV2 and TRBJ2-3; D is ambiguous. The ends were cut back, 5 bases at V and 0 bases at J, with 9 bases in the middle. Germline CDR1 SNHLY, CDR2 FYNNEI. The CDR3 is 14 residues long. The CDR3 nucleotides read TGTGCCAGCAGTTGGGCACAGAGCACAGATACGCAGTATTTT. It is translated as CASSWAQSTDTQYF.

The J gene is TRBJ1-5, the V gene TRBV19; D call uncertain. The CDR3 is 13 amino acids. Trimming shortened V by 3 bases and J by 7 bases, and 10 bases separated the two germline ends. CDR1 LNHDA and CDR2 SQIVND come from the germline V gene (reference sequence). CDR3 nucleotide sequence: TGTGCCAGTAGTATTACCGGTTGGCAGCCCCAGCATTTT. This codes for CASSITGWQPQHF.

This chain joins TRBV7-9 and TRBJ2-3; TRBD1 matches at 8 bases. This CDR3 spans 14 amino acids. With V trimmed by 5 bases and J by 6 bases, 7 bases remained unmatched. Germline CDR1 reads SEHNR; CDR2 reads FQNEAQ (reference sequence). CDR3 coding DNA: TGTGCCAGCAGCAGGACAGGGATTGGGGATACGCAGTATTTT. Translating it yields CASSRTGIGDTQYF.

CDR3 sequence reads: CASSFGQVGYEQYF. The CDR3 nucleotides are TGTGCCAGCAGTTTTGGTCAGGTTGGGTACGAGCAGTACTTC. V usage is TRBV28 and J usage is TRBJ2-5; no firm D call. The end of the DNA fits TRBJ2-7 better, so the J call may be wrong. Per germline, CDR1 MDHEN and CDR2 SYDVKM. CDR3 length: 14 residues.

Concerning this clone itself: In the same sample, other DNA sequences code for this CDR3. The chain employs TRBV11-2 and TRBJ2-3, with 8 bases fitting TRBD1. V lost 4 bases, J lost 6 bases, and 3 bases stayed unmatched. The CDR3 contains 13 residues. Per germline, CDR1 SGHAT and CDR2 FQNNGV. The CDR3 DNA follows: TGTGCCAGCAGCTCATGGACAGGGGATACGCAGTATTTT. This translates into CASSSWTGDTQYF. Variable domain in full (rest from reference TRBV11-2 and TRBJ2-3): EAGVAQSPRYKIIEKRQSVAFWCNPISGHATLYWYQQILGQGPKLLIQFQNNGVVDDSQLPKDRFSAERLKGVDSTLKIQPAKLEDSAVYLCASSSWTGDTQYFGPGTRLTVL.

As to this clone: The same CDR3 is also encoded by other DNA sequences in this sample. The chain couples TRBV6-5 to TRBJ1-1; no reliable D call. Germline CDR1 is MNHEY and CDR2 is SVGAGI. The CDR3 has 13 amino acids. Trimming took off 0 bases at V and 1 base at J, with 3 bases between the two ends. The CDR3 loop reads CASSYSRNTEAFF. CDR3 nucleotide sequence: TGTGCCAGCAGTTACTCAAGGAACACTGAAGCTTTCTTT.

V usage is TRBV9 and J usage is TRBJ1-2; TRBD1 aligns across 7 bases. The CDR3 totals 16 residues. CDR1 and CDR2 (germline): SGDLS, YYNGEE. The V and J ends lost 7 bases and 2 bases, in that order; junction bases with no gene match: 14. The CDR3 spells CASGLPTGTPNYGYTF. Written as DNA, the CDR3 is TGTGCCAGCGGACTTCCGACAGGGACCCCGAACTATGGCTACACCTTC.

The chain links TRBV6-1 to TRBJ1-5; D unclear. This CDR3 is 11 amino acids long. Per germline, CDR1 MNHNS and CDR2 SASEGT. Between the trimmed V and J ends, which lost 6 bases and 4 bases, there was a span of 4 bases. As DNA, the CDR3 is TGTGCCAGCAGGGAAAATCAGCCCCAGCATTTT. Protein product: CASRENQPQHF.

V and J are TRBV5-6 and TRBJ2-5; 9 nucleotides line up with TRBD2. The J call may be in error: the DNA end matches TRBJ2-7 better. This CDR3 region has 17 residues. CDR1 SGHDT and CDR2 YYEEEE come from the germline V gene. The CDR3 region has the DNA TGTGCCAGCAGCCGCGGGGCTAGCGGGATCTGGGCCTACGAGCAGTACTTC. It translates to CASSRGASGIWAYEQYF.

The chain uses TRBV19 and TRBJ1-1; D uncertain. The germline V gene has CDR1 LNHDA and CDR2 SQIVND (reference sequence). Trimming shortened V by 4 bases and J by 3 bases, and 21 bases separated the two germline ends. The CDR3 extends over 17 amino acids. The CDR3 reads CASSNSRSLGVDTEAFF. CDR3 nucleotides: TGTGCCAGTAGTAATTCAAGGTCCCTCGGGGTCGACACTGAAGCTTTCTTT.

This chain connects TRBV5-8 to TRBJ2-2; 7 positions match TRBD1. The junction had 13 bases not matched to a gene; V was cut back by 1 base and J by 4 bases. The germline CDR1 and CDR2 sequences are SGHTS and YDEGEE. The CDR3 extends over 18 amino acids. The CDR3 bases are TGTGCCAGCAGCTTGATCGTCAGGGGGTTCCTTGGCACCGGGGAGCTGTTTTTT. This encodes CASSLIVRGFLGTGELFF.

This chain uses TRBV27 with TRBJ2-7, with D possibly matching TRBD1 (5 bases). Germline V gives CDR1 MNHEY, CDR2 SMNVEV (reference sequence). Trimming shortened V by 3 bases and J by 0 bases, and 12 bases separated the two germline ends. This CDR3 region has 15 residues. CDR3 region: CASSLRQTSSYEQYF. In DNA, the CDR3 is TGTGCCAGCAGTTTGAGACAGACAAGCTCCTACGAGCAGTACTTC.

The CDR3 protein is CASSRVVPYNEQFF. The CDR3 DNA reads TGTGCCAGCAGCCGAGTTGTTCCCTACAATGAGCAGTTCTTC. The chain joins TRBV11-2 to TRBJ2-1; D unclear. The length of the CDR3 is 14 residues. From germline, CDR1 is SGHAT and CDR2 FQNNGV. Trimming removed 5 bases at V and 2 bases at J, with 10 bases between.

The chain links TRBV27 to TRBJ2-1, with TRBD2 matching over 13 bases. The trim removed 5 bases at V and 0 bases at J, leaving 4 bases unmatched. This CDR3 contains 17 residues. The germline V gene has CDR1 MNHEY and CDR2 SMNVEV (reference sequence). CDR3 in DNA: TGTGCCAGCAGTACTTGGACTAGCGGGAGCTCCTACAATGAGCAGTTCTTC. Its translation is CASSTWTSGSSYNEQFF.